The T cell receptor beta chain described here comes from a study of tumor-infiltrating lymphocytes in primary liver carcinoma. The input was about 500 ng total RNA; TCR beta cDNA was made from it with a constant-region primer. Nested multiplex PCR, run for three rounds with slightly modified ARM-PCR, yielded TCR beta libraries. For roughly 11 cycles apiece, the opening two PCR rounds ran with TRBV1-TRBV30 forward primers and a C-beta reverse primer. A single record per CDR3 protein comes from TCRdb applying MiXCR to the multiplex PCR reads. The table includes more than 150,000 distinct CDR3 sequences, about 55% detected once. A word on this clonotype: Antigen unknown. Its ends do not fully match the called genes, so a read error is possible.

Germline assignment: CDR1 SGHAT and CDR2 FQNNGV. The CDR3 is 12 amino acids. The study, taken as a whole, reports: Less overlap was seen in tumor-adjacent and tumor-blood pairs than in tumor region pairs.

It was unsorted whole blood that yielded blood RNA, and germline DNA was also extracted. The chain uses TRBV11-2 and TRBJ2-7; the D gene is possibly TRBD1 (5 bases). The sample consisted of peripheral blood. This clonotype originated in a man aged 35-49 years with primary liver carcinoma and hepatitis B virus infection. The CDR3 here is CASSSPGREQWF. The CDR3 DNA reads TGTGCCAGCAGCTCACCAGGGCGCGAGCAGTGGTTC.